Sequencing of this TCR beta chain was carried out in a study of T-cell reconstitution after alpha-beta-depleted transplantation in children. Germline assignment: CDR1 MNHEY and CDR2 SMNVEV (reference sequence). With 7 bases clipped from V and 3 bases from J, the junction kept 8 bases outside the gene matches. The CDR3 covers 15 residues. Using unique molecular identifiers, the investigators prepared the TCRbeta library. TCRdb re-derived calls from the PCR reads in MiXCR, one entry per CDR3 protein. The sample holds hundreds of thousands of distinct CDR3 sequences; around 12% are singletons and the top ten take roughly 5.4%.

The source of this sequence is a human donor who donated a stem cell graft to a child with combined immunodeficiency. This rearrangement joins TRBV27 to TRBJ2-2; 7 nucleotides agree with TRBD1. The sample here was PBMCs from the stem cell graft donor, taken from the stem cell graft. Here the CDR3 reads CASTRQGWDTGELFF. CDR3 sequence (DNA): TGTGCCAGCACCCGACAGGGTTGGGACACCGGGGAGCTGTTTTTT.